The 26 T cell receptor beta chains presented below share a single source sample, sequenced in a study of shared clonotypes between healthy human individuals. Some clones are missing from TCRdb's copy, which holds only in-frame ones; the method was immunoSEQ multiplex PCR. The sample contains 2 million to 2.5 million clones, approximately 96% of which appear only once. What was sequenced was naive CD4+ T cells sorted from blood. Subset here: CD45RA+ positively selected. Every receptor here comes from a man in his late teens or twenties in good health.

This clone appeared a single time. Here the CDR3 reads CASSVRGKTYEQYF. The CDR3 DNA is TGTGCCAGCAGCGTCCGGGGGAAGACCTACGAGCAGTACTTC. The chain is built from TRBV11-2 and TRBJ2-7; D is possibly TRBD2 (6 bases). V shed 5 bases and J shed 2 bases, with 13 bases lying between them. The CDR3 covers 14 residues. Germline assignment: CDR1 SGHAT and CDR2 FQNNGV.

The rearrangement joins TRBV5-6 to TRBJ1-4; D uncertain. Germline V gives CDR1 SGHDT, CDR2 YYEEEE. CDR3 length: 16 residues. Trimming removed 6 bases at V and 5 bases at J, with 20 bases between. CDR3 protein: CASTQLGGFFNEKLFF. DNA for the CDR3: TGTGCCAGCACCCAGTTGGGTGGGTTCTTCAATGAAAAACTGTTTTTT.

This chain links TRBV11-1 with TRBJ2-1, with 11 bases identical to TRBD2. Trimming took 4 bases from V and 6 from J; bases not matched to a gene: 5. This CDR3 contains 15 residues. Germline V gene sequence: CDR1 SGHAT, CDR2 FQDESV (reference sequence). The CDR3, as DNA: TGTGCCAGCAGCTCGGGACTAGCGGATAGCAATGAGCAGTTCTTC. This gives the protein CASSSGLADSNEQFF.

Comments on this clone: One end of the junction fails to match germline, which may point to a read error. The chain links TRBV7-7 to TRBJ2-5; D may be TRBD2 (6 bases). CDR1 is SSHAT and CDR2 is FNYEAQ in the germline V gene (reference sequence). The length of the CDR3 is 14 residues. In DNA, the CDR3 is TGTGCTAGCAGCCAGGGACTTGGGAGTGGGACCCAGTACTTC. This sequence encodes CASSQGLGSGTQYF. The complete variable domain, with remaining parts taken from reference TRBV7-7 and TRBJ2-5, reads GAGVSQSPRYKVTKRGQDVTLRCDPISSHATLYWYQQALGQGPEFLTYFNYEAQPDKSGLPSDRFSAERPEGSISTLTIQRTEQRDSAMYRCASSQGLGSGTQYFGPGTRLLVL.

The chain links TRBV7-2 to TRBJ2-7, with D possibly matching TRBD1 (6 bases). Trimming left V 3 bases short and J 3 bases short, with 9 bases between. Germline V gene data show CDR1 as SGHTA and CDR2 as FQGNSA. CDR3 length equals 13 residues. The CDR3: CASSFRDNYEQYF. CDR3 sequence (DNA): TGTGCCAGCAGCTTCCGGGACAACTACGAGCAGTACTTC.

This clone is a singleton in its sample. The V call is TRBV5-6, the J call TRBJ2-5; D ambiguous. The CDR3 is 11 amino acids. The V and J ends lost 2 bases and 8 bases respectively, with 7 bases between them. In germline, CDR1 is SGHDT, CDR2 YYEEEE. CDR3 residues: CASSLMGTQYF. DNA for the CDR3: TGTGCCAGCAGCTTAATGGGTACCCAGTACTTC.

The chain is built from TRBV9 and TRBJ1-1, with D unclear. Germline V gene lookup returns CDR1 SGDLS and CDR2 YYNGEE. Trimming took off 2 bases at V and 7 bases at J, with 12 bases between the two ends. This CDR3 has 13 residues. In DNA, the CDR3 is TGTGCCAGCAGCGTTACACTGAACGGTGAAGCTTTCTTT. It is translated as CASSVTLNGEAFF.

The V gene is TRBV7-2, the J gene TRBJ1-6; possible D gene TRBD1, 6 bases. V dropped 2 bases and J dropped 7 bases, with 12 bases sitting between them. CDR1 and CDR2 from the germline V gene are SGHTA and FQGNSA. The CDR3 is 15 residues long. The CDR3 bases are TGTGCCAGCAGCTTATGGTCCGGGGGCAATTCACCCCTCCACTTT. This sequence encodes CASSLWSGGNSPLHF.

The chain couples TRBV28 to TRBJ2-7; 7 nucleotides align to TRBD1. This CDR3 spans 16 amino acids. CDR1 is MDHEN and CDR2 is SYDVKM in the germline V gene. The ends lost 4 bases at V and 1 base at J; junction bases unmatched: 10. The CDR3 nucleotides read TGTGCCAGCAGTTCTCCTTCCTTGGGACAGTCCTACGAGCAGTACTTC. Encoded protein: CASSSPSLGQSYEQYF.

V gene TRBV6-6 combines with J gene TRBJ1-2; D unclear. Germline V CDR1 and CDR2: MNHNY, SVGAGI (reference sequence). The CDR3 contains 11 residues. V was clipped by 5 bases and J by 13 bases, with 14 bases between them. The CDR3 coding sequence is TGTGCCAGCAGTGCCGGGCCGACGGGCACCTTC. This codes for CASSAGPTGTF.

CDR3 sequence reads: CSAQRQGKLFF. Written as DNA, the CDR3 is TGCAGTGCTCAACGACAGGGCAAACTGTTTTTT. The chain joins TRBV20-1 to TRBJ1-4; 7 positions match TRBD1. The trim removed 5 bases at V and 11 bases at J, leaving 5 bases unmatched. The CDR3 consists of 11 residues. Germline V lookup: CDR1 DFQATT, CDR2 SNEGSKA (reference sequence).

This clone was picked up one time. The rearrangement links TRBV13 to TRBJ1-1; possibly TRBD1 for D (6 bases). V lost 0 bases to trimming and J lost 6 bases, with 17 bases between them. This CDR3 is 16 amino acids long. The germline V gene encodes CDR1 PRHDT and CDR2 FYEKMQ (reference sequence). CDR3 in amino acids: CASSLGLGGETSEAFF. The CDR3 bases are TGTGCCAGCAGCTTAGGCCTGGGGGGCGAAACTTCTGAAGCTTTCTTT.

This clone was seen more than once but under ten times. The chain recombines TRBV4-2 with TRBJ1-6; D unresolved. The ends were cut back, 4 bases at V and 5 bases at J, with 18 bases in the middle. This CDR3 has 17 amino acids. The germline CDR1 and CDR2 sequences are LGHNA and YNFKEQ. The CDR3 coding sequence is TGTGCCAGCAGCCGTTTTATTGATCCACAGCATAATTCACCCCTCCACTTT. It codes for CASSRFIDPQHNSPLHF.

The chain combines TRBV6-6 with TRBJ2-3; the D gene is possibly TRBD1 (6 bases). Looked up from germline, CDR1 is MNHNY and CDR2 is SVGAGI (reference sequence). This CDR3 has 15 amino acids. V was trimmed by 2 bases and J by 0 bases, leaving 9 bases between them. The CDR3 DNA reads as TGTGCCAGCAGTTACGGACAGTCGAGCACAGATACGCAGTATTTT. This translates into CASSYGQSSTDTQYF.

The chain uses TRBV6-1 and TRBJ1-4; D is undetermined. Trimming stripped 4 bases from V and 2 bases from J, with 8 bases between. The CDR3 covers 14 residues. The V gene's germline CDR1 is MNHNS and CDR2 SASEGT. The CDR3 DNA is TGTGCCAGCAGTGCTCCTCCGACTAATGAAAAACTGTTTTTT. Amino acids: CASSAPPTNEKLFF.

Remarks on this clone: Other nucleotide sequences from this sample produce the same CDR3. This chain joins TRBV19 and TRBJ1-5; TRBD1 is a possible D gene (5 bases). This CDR3 region has 14 residues. The V and J ends lost 4 bases and 1 base respectively, with 8 bases between them. Germline V gene data show CDR1 as LNHDA and CDR2 as SQIVND (reference sequence). The CDR3 protein is CASSRTLSNQPQHF. CDR3 bases: TGTGCCAGTAGTAGGACACTGAGCAATCAGCCCCAGCATTTT.

This chain uses TRBV7-2 with TRBJ1-1; weak D call: TRBD1 (6 bases). V was shortened by 2 bases and J by 1 base, with 17 bases between the two germline ends. Germline CDR1 and CDR2: SGHTA and FQGNSA. The CDR3 runs to 17 residues. The CDR3 DNA reads as TGTGCCAGCAGCTTACCTTTCGGACAGAAAAGGAACACTGAAGCTTTCTTT. Protein product: CASSLPFGQKRNTEAFF.

The CDR3 sequence: CAISESATTNEKLFF. The CDR3 DNA reads as TGTGCCATCAGTGAGTCAGCCACAACTAATGAAAAACTGTTTTTT. The V gene is TRBV10-3, the J gene TRBJ1-4; D is unresolved. The length of the CDR3 is 15 residues. Trimming took off 0 bases at V and 0 bases at J, with 5 bases between the two ends. Looked up from germline, CDR1 is ENHRY and CDR2 is SYGVKD.

Worth noting for this clone: This CDR3 is also generated by other DNA sequences in the sample. The chain recombines TRBV5-1 with TRBJ1-1; TRBD1 agrees at 8 bases. CDR1 is SGHRS, CDR2 YFSETQ, per germline. The V gene end was trimmed by 0 bases and the J gene end by 1 base; junction bases not matched to a gene: 2. This CDR3 has 15 amino acids. The CDR3 loop is CASSLAGQGNTEAFF. The CDR3 DNA sequence: TGCGCCAGCAGCTTGGCAGGACAGGGGAACACTGAAGCTTTCTTT.

The J gene is TRBJ2-5, the V gene TRBV7-6; 13 bases are a match to TRBD2. V shed 5 bases and J 8 bases; nucleotides not matched to a gene: 8. Germline V CDR1 and CDR2: SGHVS, FNYEAQ. The CDR3 is made up of 15 amino acids. CDR3: CASSPGLAGVGTQYF. CDR3 sequence (DNA): TGTGCCAGCAGCCCCGGACTAGCGGGAGTGGGTACCCAGTACTTC.

This clone was seen only a few times. The rearrangement uses TRBV9 and TRBJ1-1; a weak D match, TRBD1 (5 bases). V was trimmed by 6 bases and J by 4 bases, leaving 10 bases between them. CDR3 length: 12 amino acids. Germline assignment: CDR1 SGDLS and CDR2 YYNGEE. CDR3 protein: CASTGGSTEAFF. CDR3 sequence (DNA): TGTGCCAGCACCGGGGGGAGCACTGAAGCTTTCTTT.

This clone has a single count. Its ends do not fully match the called genes, so a read error is possible. The chain has TRBV29-1 and TRBJ1-4; no firm D call. The CDR3 spans 12 residues. Germline CDR1 SQVTM, CDR2 ANQGSEA. CDR3 coding DNA: TGCAGCGTCGTAACAACTACTGAAAAACTGTTTTTT. Translating gives CSVVTTTEKLFF. Variable domain in full (rest from reference TRBV29-1 and TRBJ1-4): SAVISQKPSRDICQRGTSLTIQCQVDSQVTMMFWYRQQPGQSLTLIATANQGSEATYESGFVIDKFPISRPNLTFSTLTVSNMSPEDSSIYLCSVVTTTEKLFFGSGTQLSVL.

V and J are TRBV6-1 and TRBJ1-6, with a weak D call TRBD1 (5 bases). The germline V gene has CDR1 MNHNS and CDR2 SASEGT. Trimming removed 8 bases at V and 7 bases at J, with 12 bases between. The CDR3 covers 13 residues. CDR3 nucleotides: TGTGCCAGCGACGGGACGGGGAATTCACCCCTCCACTTT. Amino acid sequence: CASDGTGNSPLHF.

The V gene is TRBV7-9, the J gene TRBJ2-1; TRBD2 agrees at 11 bases. Germline V CDR1 and CDR2: SEHNR, FQNEAQ (reference sequence). V dropped 5 bases and J dropped 13; count of bases not matched to a gene: 4. This CDR3 comprises 12 residues. The CDR3 DNA sequence: TGTGCCAGCAGCCAGACTAGCGGGAAACAGTTCTTC. Encoded protein: CASSQTSGKQFF.

Points on this clone: The sample contains more than one DNA sequence encoding this CDR3. This sequence joins TRBV6-5 and TRBJ1-2; D perhaps matches TRBD1 (5 bases). The V gene's germline CDR1 is MNHEY and CDR2 SVGAGI. This CDR3 has 13 amino acids. V was pared by 6 bases and J by 5 bases, with 13 bases between. The CDR3: CASSRGGEYGYTF. CDR3 bases: TGTGCCAGCAGCCGTGGGGGGGAATATGGCTACACCTTC.

The rearrangement uses TRBV30 and TRBJ2-2; no reliable D call. The germline V and J ends were trimmed by 1 base and 6 bases, with 9 bases remaining between them. Germline V gives CDR1 GTSNPN, CDR2 SVGIG (reference sequence). The CDR3 spans 13 residues. This chain's CDR3 is CAWSGQSPGELFF. The CDR3 nucleotides are TGTGCCTGGAGTGGTCAGTCCCCCGGGGAGCTGTTTTTT.